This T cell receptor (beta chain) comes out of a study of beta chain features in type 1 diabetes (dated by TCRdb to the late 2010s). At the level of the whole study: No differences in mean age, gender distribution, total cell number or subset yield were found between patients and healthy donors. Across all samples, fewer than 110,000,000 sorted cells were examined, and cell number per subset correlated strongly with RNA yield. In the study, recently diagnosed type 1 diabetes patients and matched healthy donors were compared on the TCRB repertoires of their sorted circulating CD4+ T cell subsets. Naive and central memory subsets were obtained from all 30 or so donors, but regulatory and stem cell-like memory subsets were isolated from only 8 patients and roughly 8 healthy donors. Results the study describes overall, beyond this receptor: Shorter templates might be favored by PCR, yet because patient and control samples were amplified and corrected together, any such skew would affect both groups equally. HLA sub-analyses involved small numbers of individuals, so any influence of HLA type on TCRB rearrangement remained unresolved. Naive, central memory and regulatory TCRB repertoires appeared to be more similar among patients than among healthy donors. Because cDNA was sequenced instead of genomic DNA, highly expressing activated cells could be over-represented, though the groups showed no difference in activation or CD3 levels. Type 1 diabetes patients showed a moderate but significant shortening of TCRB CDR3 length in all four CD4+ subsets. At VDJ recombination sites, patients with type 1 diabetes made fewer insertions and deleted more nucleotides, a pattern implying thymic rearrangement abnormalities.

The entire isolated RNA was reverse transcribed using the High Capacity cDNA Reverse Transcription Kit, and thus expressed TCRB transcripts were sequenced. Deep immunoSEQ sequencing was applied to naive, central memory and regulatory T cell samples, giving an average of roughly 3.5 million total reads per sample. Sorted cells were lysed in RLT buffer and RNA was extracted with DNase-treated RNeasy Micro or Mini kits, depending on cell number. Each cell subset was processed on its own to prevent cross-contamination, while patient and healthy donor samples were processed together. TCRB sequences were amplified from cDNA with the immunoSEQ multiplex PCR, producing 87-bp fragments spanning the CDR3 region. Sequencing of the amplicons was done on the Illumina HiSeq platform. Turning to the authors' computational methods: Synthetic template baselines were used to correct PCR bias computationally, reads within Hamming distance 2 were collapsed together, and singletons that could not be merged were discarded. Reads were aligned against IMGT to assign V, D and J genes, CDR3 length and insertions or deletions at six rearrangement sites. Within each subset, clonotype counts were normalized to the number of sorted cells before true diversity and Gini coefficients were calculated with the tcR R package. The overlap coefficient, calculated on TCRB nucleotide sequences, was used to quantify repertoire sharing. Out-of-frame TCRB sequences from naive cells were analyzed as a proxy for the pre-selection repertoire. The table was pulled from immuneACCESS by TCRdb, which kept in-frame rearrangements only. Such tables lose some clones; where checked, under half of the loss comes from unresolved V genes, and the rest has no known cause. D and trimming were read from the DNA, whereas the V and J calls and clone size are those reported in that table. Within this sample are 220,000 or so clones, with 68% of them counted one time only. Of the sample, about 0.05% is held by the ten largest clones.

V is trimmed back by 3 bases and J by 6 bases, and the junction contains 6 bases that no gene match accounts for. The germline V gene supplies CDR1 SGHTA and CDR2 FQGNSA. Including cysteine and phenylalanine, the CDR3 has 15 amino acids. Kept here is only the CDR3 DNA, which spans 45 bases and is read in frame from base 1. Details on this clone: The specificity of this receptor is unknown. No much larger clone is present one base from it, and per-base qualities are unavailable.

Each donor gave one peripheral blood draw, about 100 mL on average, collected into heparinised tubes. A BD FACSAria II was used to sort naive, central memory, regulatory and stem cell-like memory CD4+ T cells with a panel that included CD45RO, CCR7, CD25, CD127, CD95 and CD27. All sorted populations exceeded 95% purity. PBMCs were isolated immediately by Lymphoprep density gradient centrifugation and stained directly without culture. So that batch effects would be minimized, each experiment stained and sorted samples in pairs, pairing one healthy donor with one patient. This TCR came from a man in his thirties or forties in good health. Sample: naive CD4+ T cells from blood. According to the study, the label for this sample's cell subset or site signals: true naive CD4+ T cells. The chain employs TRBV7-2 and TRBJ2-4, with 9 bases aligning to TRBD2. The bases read TGTGCCAGCAGCTTTAGACTAGCGGATAGAAACATTCAGTACTTC. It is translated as CASSFRLADRNIQYF.